These 18 T cell receptor beta chains were all obtained from the same sample, sequenced in a study of T cell responses to AZD1222 COVID-19 vaccine. Clones were read by immunoSEQ multiplex PCR, and TCRdb kept only the in-frame ones, dropping some. The table lists tens of thousands of clones, 75% to 90% of them singletons. This sample comprised peripheral blood, obtained on day 0 of AZD1222 vaccination. The receptors were gathered from an adult in good health.

V and J are TRBV11-2 and TRBJ1-6, with D hard to call. Germline V gene sequence: CDR1 SGHAT, CDR2 FQNNGV. The CDR3 is 13 residues long. Trimming cost V 5 bases and J 9 bases, with 11 bases left between them. CDR3 nucleotide sequence: TGTGCCAGCAGCCTCGACATTTCTTCACCCCTCCACTTT. Translated, it gives CASSLDISSPLHF.

The chain is built from TRBV10-3 and TRBJ1-5; 7 nucleotides line up with TRBD1. Germline CDR1 reads ENHRY; CDR2 reads SYGVKD. The CDR3 totals 16 residues. Losses at the gene ends were 0 bases for V and 5 bases for J; bases not matched to a gene: 7. CDR3: CAISESRQGEDQPQHF. The CDR3 nucleotides read TGTGCCATCAGTGAGTCCCGACAGGGAGAGGATCAGCCCCAGCATTTT.

The rearrangement links TRBV18 to TRBJ2-7, with 9 bases lining up with TRBD1. The germline gives CDR1 KGHSH, CDR2 LQKENI. CDR3 length equals 14 residues. V lost 6 bases to trimming and J lost 7 bases; unmatched junction nucleotides: 10. CDR3 residues: CASSTGGRPGEQYF. In DNA, the CDR3 is TGTGCCAGCTCGACAGGGGGGAGGCCAGGGGAGCAGTACTTC.

V gene TRBV7-3 combines with J gene TRBJ1-1; perhaps TRBD1 as D (5 bases). This CDR3 region has 13 residues. With 3 bases removed from V and 7 bases from J, the gap between germline ends came to 12 bases. Germline V gene data show CDR1 as SGHTA and CDR2 as FQGTGA. CDR3 sequence (DNA): TGTGCCAGCAGCTTTCAGGGTGGTGATGAAGCTTTCTTT. Encoded protein: CASSFQGGDEAFF. Full variable domain (rest looked up from reference TRBV7-3 and TRBJ1-1): GAGVSQTPSNKVTEKGKYVELRCDPISGHTALYWYRQSLGQGPEFLIYFQGTGAADDSGLPNDRFFAVRPEGSVSTLKIQRTERGDSAVYLCASSFQGGDEAFFGQGTRLTVV.

V and J are TRBV29-1 and TRBJ2-7, with 12 positions matching TRBD1. Germline CDR1 is SQVTM and CDR2 is ANQGSEA. The CDR3 has 12 amino acids. The J segment lost 6 bases and the V segment lost 7 bases, leaving 4 bases of the junction unmatched. The CDR3 sequence is CSGGTGGSEQYF. CDR3 nucleotide sequence: TGCAGCGGTGGGACAGGGGGCTCCGAGCAGTACTTC.

The chain links TRBV19 to TRBJ1-6; the match to TRBD1 covers 7 bases. The V and J ends lost 3 bases and 6 bases, in that order; junction bases with no gene match: 5. The V gene's germline CDR1 is LNHDA and CDR2 SQIVND (reference sequence). This CDR3 has 15 residues. The CDR3 here is CASSIRTGSNSPLHF. The CDR3 nucleotides read TGTGCCAGTAGTATTCGGACAGGTTCTAATTCACCCCTCCACTTT.

This rearrangement joins TRBV19 to TRBJ1-2; D perhaps matches TRBD1 (5 bases). V shed 3 bases and J shed 7 bases, with 21 bases lying between them. Looked up from germline, CDR1 is LNHDA and CDR2 is SQIVND (reference sequence). The CDR3 has 16 amino acids. For the CDR3, the DNA is TGTGCCAGTAGTATCTCGGGAGGGGCGTTAGGATCTGGCTACACCTTC. This encodes CASSISGGALGSGYTF.

The rearrangement joins TRBV3-1 (or the pseudogene TRBV3-2) to TRBJ1-5, with D maybe TRBD1 (5 bases). Deletions cut 0 bases from V and 5 bases from J, with 14 bases between. The CDR3 contains 16 residues. From germline, CDR1 is LGHDT and CDR2 YNNKEL (reference sequence). The CDR3 loop reads CASSQDFGAVDQPQHF. DNA of the CDR3: TGTGCCAGCAGCCAAGATTTTGGGGCAGTAGATCAGCCCCAGCATTTT.

The V gene is TRBV29-1, the J gene TRBJ1-1; TRBD1 aligns across 7 bases. V lost 7 bases, J lost 1 base, and 6 bases stayed unmatched. The length of the CDR3 is 13 residues. CDR1 is SQVTM, CDR2 ANQGSEA, per germline. This CDR3 is CSAQAGGNTEAFF. Written as DNA, the CDR3 is TGCAGCGCCCAAGCAGGGGGGAACACTGAAGCTTTCTTT.

The rearrangement uses TRBV12-5 and TRBJ2-7; TRBD2 agrees at 13 bases. This CDR3 spans 15 amino acids. CDR1 is LGHNT, CDR2 FRNRAP, per germline. V shed 8 bases and J 6 bases; nucleotides not matched to a gene: 10. The CDR3 region has the DNA TGTGCTAGTAGAAAGAGGACTAGCGGGAGCTTCGAGCAGTACTTC. It yields the protein CASRKRTSGSFEQYF.

The chain uses TRBV27 and TRBJ1-5; D unresolved. V lost 11 bases, J lost 5 bases, and 16 bases lay in between. The CDR3 totals 13 residues. CDR1 and CDR2 from the germline V gene are MNHEY and SMNVEV (reference sequence). In DNA, the CDR3 is TGTGCCTCCGCCGGCGGGTTCGATCAGCCCCAGCATTTT. As protein: CASAGGFDQPQHF.

CDR3 protein: CATSDWRRTGELFF. The CDR3 region has the DNA TGTGCCACCAGTGATTGGAGGCGCACCGGGGAGCTGTTTTTT. The chain joins TRBV24-1 to TRBJ2-2, with D perhaps TRBD2 (5 bases). The CDR3 runs 14 residues. V lost 2 bases, J lost 4 bases, and 7 bases lay in between. Germline CDR1 KGHDR, CDR2 SFDVKD.

The chain employs TRBV5-1 and TRBJ1-4; D call uncertain. This CDR3 region has 13 residues. CDR1 and CDR2 from the germline V gene are SGHRS and YFSETQ. With 5 bases removed from V and 4 bases from J, the gap between germline ends came to 9 bases. CDR3 nucleotides: TGCGCCAGCAGTGAGGGCGGTAATGAAAAACTGTTTTTT. The encoded protein is CASSEGGNEKLFF.

This clone occurred once. This rearrangement joins TRBV19 to TRBJ2-1; 10 nucleotides agree with TRBD1. Germline CDR1 and CDR2: LNHDA and SQIVND (reference sequence). This CDR3 is built from 17 residues. The ends lost 5 bases at V and 0 bases at J; junction bases unmatched: 7. The CDR3 spells CASSPRDRGSSYNEQFF. CDR3 nucleotides: TGTGCCAGTAGTCCCCGGGACAGGGGAAGCTCCTACAATGAGCAGTTCTTC.

The chain is built from TRBV29-1 and TRBJ1-2; D remains ambiguous. Trimming pared 0 bases from V and 7 bases from J, leaving 18 bases between. The CDR3 runs 15 residues. Per the germline V gene, CDR1 is SQVTM and CDR2 is ANQGSEA. CDR3 loop: CSVEDHGPRDGGYTF. The DNA of the CDR3 is TGCAGCGTTGAAGATCATGGGCCCCGGGATGGTGGCTACACCTTC.

The V and J genes are TRBV19 and TRBJ2-3; D tentatively fits TRBD1 or TRBD2 (5 bases each). V dropped 5 bases and J dropped 0 bases, with 21 bases sitting between them. The CDR3 is 18 amino acids. Germline V gene sequence: CDR1 LNHDA, CDR2 SQIVND (reference sequence). The CDR3 DNA reads TGTGCCAGTAGTTTTCGGCGTGAGGTGAGGGGTAGCACAGATACGCAGTATTTT. It encodes CASSFRREVRGSTDTQYF.

This clone showed up just a few times. CDR3 sequence (DNA): TGTGCCAGCAGCCGTAGCCGGGACAGGGGCGAGCAGTACTTC. Residues: CASSRSRDRGEQYF. The chain combines TRBV7-9 with TRBJ2-7, with 10 positions matching TRBD1. The CDR3 length is 14 residues. Germline V lookup: CDR1 SEHNR, CDR2 FQNEAQ (reference sequence). J lost 6 bases, V lost 5 bases, and 7 bases had no gene match. Combining the CDR3 with reference TRBV7-9 and TRBJ2-7 gives the whole variable domain DTGVSQNPRHKITKRGQNVTFRCDPISEHNRLYWYRQTLGQGPEFLTYFQNEAQLEKSRLLSDRFSAERPKGSFSTLEIQRTEQGDSAMYLCASSRSRDRGEQYFGPGTRLTVT.

This sequence joins TRBV10-3 and TRBJ2-7; D possibly matches TRBD1 or TRBD2 (5 bases each). The germline CDR1 and CDR2 sequences are ENHRY and SYGVKD. The CDR3 contains 12 residues. Trimming left V 3 bases short and J 7 bases short, with 10 bases between. This CDR3 is CAISDEGREQYF. The CDR3 DNA sequence: TGTGCCATCAGTGACGAGGGGCGTGAGCAGTACTTC.